The following is a T cell receptor beta chain sequence with its context. There are 19 residues in the CDR3. Germline assignment: CDR1 MGHRA and CDR2 YSYEKL. V was trimmed by 1 base and J by 4 bases, leaving 23 bases between them. The source of the sample is a study of cytomegalovirus exposure and HLA in healthy donors. Assay: immunoSEQ multiplex PCR; the TCRdb copy retains only in-frame clones and omits some. The sample carries roughly 200,000 clones, 81% recorded once. The gene calls are TRBV4-1 and TRBJ2-1; tentative D call: TRBD1 (6 bases). Input material: PBMCs. The origin of this receptor is a young woman in good health and CMV-seronegative. The CDR3 DNA reads TGCGCCAGCAGCCAAGCGGGACAAAACCGGGCCCCGAATTACAATGAGCAGTTCTTC. Translation: CASSQAGQNRAPNYNEQFF.